Detailed here is one T cell receptor beta chain. This sample is drawn from a study of T cells in Graves' hyperthyroidism and ophthalmopathy. Amplification of TCR beta CDR3 regions was performed using RNA transcripts as template. Initially, a first-round RT-PCR of the TCR CDR3 employed the HTBI primer set. TCRdb re-called the multiplex PCR reads through MiXCR, storing one row per CDR3 protein. The sample gives around 570,000 distinct CDR3 sequences, 20% of which show up once; about 45% is in the top ten. Trimming left V 0 bases short and J 8 bases short, with 13 bases between. CDR1 is KGHSH, CDR2 LQKENI, per germline. There are 14 residues in the CDR3.

This rearrangement joins TRBV18 to TRBJ1-2, with TRBD1 as a possible D gene (5 bases). The sequencing input was blood. The sequence came from a man aged 40-49 years with Graves' ophthalmopathy. In nucleotides, the CDR3 is TGTGCCAGCTCACCACCGATCAGGGTCGGGGGCTACACCTTC. Its protein product is CASSPPIRVGGYTF. Based on the CDR3 plus reference TRBV18 and TRBJ1-2, the full variable domain is NAGVMQNPRHLVRRRGQEARLRCSPMKGHSHVYWYRQLPEEGLKFMVYLQKENIIDESGMPKERFSAEFPKEGPSILRIQQVVRGDSAAYFCASSPPIRVGGYTFGSGTRLTVV.